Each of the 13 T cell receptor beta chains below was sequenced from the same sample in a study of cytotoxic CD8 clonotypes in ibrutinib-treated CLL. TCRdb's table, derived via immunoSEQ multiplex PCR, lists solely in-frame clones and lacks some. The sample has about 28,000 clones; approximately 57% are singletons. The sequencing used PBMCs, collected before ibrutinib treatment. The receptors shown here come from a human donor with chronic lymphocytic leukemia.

The CDR3 region is CSGTGTGEVDEQFF. The CDR3 DNA reads TGCAGCGGGACCGGGACAGGGGAAGTGGATGAGCAGTTCTTC. The V call is TRBV29-1, the J call TRBJ2-1, with 10 bases identical to TRBD1. V gave up 7 bases and J gave up 8 bases; unmatched junction bases: 11. This CDR3 spans 14 amino acids. Germline V lookup: CDR1 SQVTM, CDR2 ANQGSEA.

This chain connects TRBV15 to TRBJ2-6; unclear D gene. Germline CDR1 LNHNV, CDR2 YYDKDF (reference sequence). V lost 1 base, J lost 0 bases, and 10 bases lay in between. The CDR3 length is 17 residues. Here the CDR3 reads CATSRAGRSSGANVLTF. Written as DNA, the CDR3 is TGTGCCACCAGCAGAGCAGGACGGAGCTCTGGGGCCAACGTCCTGACTTTC.

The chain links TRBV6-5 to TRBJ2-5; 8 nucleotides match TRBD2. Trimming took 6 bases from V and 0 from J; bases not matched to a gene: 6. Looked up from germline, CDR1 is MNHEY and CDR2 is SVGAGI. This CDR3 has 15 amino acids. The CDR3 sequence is CASSPASGYQETQYF. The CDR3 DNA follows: TGTGCCAGCAGCCCCGCTAGCGGGTACCAAGAGACCCAGTACTTC.

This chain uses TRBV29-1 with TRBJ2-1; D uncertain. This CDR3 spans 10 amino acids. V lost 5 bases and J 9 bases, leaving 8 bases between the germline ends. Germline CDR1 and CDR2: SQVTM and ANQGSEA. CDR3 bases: TGCAGCGTTCTTGCATCTGAGCAGTTCTTC. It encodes CSVLASEQFF.

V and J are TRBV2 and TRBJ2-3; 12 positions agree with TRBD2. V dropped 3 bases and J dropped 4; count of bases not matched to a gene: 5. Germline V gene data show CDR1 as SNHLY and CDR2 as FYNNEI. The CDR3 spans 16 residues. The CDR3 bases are TGTGCCAGCAGTGATCCTAGCGGGGGGGGAGCAGATACGCAGTATTTT. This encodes CASSDPSGGGADTQYF.

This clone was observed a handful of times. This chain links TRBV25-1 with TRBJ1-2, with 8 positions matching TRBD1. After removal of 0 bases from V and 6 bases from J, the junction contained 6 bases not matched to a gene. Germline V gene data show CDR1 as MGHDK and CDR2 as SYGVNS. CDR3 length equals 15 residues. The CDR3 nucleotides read TGTGCCAGCAGTGAATATCGCAGGGGGCAGGATGGCTACACCTTC. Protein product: CASSEYRRGQDGYTF.

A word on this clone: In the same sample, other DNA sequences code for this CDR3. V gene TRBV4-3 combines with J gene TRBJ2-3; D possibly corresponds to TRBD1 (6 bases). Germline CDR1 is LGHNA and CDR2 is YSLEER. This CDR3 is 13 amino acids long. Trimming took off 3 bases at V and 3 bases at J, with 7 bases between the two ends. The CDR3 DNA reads TGCGCCAGCAGCCAGGGGGCGACAGATACGCAGTATTTT. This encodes CASSQGATDTQYF.

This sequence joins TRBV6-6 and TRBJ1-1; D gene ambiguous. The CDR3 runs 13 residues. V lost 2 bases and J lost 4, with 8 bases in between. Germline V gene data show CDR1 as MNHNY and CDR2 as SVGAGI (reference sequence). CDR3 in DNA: TGTGCCAGCAGTTACGGGCCGTTCACTGAAGCTTTCTTT. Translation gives CASSYGPFTEAFF.

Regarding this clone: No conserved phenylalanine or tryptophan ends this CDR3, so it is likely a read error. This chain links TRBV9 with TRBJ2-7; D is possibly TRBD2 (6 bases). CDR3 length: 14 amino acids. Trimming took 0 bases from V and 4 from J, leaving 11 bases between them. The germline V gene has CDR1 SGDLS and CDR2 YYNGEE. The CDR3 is CASSVGGVAYEQYL. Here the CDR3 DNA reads TGTGCCAGCAGCGTAGGCGGGGTCGCGTACGAGCAGTACCTC.

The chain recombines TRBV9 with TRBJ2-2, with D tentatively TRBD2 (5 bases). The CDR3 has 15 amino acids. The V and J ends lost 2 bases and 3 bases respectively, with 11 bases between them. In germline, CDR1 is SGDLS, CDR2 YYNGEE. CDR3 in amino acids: CASSVGDRDTGELFF. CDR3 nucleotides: TGTGCCAGCAGCGTCGGGGATCGCGACACCGGGGAGCTGTTTTTT.

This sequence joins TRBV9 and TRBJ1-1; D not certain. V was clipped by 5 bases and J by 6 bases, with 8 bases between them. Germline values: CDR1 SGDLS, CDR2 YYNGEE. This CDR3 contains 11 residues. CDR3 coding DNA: TGTGCCAGCAGACTAAGACCTGAAGCTTTCTTT. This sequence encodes CASRLRPEAFF.

The CDR3: CASISCVGVYNEQFF. Here the CDR3 DNA reads TGCGCCAGCATATCTTGCGTGGGTGTATACAATGAGCAGTTCTTC. The chain is built from TRBV23-1 and TRBJ2-1; D uncertain. TRBV23-1 is given ORF status, its function remaining uncertain. V was pared by 7 bases and J by 4 bases, with 17 bases between. The CDR3 runs 15 residues.

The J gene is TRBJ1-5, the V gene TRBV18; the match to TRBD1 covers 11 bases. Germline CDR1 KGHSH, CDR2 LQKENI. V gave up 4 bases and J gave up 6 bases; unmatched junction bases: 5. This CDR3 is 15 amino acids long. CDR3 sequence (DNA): TGTGCCAGCTCACTCAGGACAGGGGGCTCTCAGCCCCAGCATTTT. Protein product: CASSLRTGGSQPQHF. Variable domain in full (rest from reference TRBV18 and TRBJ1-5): NAGVMQNPRHLVRRRGQEARLRCSPMKGHSHVYWYRQLPEEGLKFMVYLQKENIIDESGMPKERFSAEFPKEGPSILRIQQVVRGDSAAYFCASSLRTGGSQPQHFGDGTRLSIL.